These T cell receptor beta chains were read from a single sample in a study of human T cells and chemical hapten exposure. MiXCR, applied by TCRdb to the RACE reads, yields one record per CDR3 protein. Counted here are some 170,000 distinct CDR3 sequences, around a quarter occurring once; the ten biggest clones make up 2.1%. Sequences were derived from whole blood, sampled in connection with sensitization to the hapten diphenylcyclopropenone (DPC). The origin of the receptors is a woman between 18 and 30 years old with alopecia areata. Some clones in this sample may be carry-over from other donors' samples. The CDR3 runs from the conserved cysteine through the conserved F or W. The D gene is left open where the match is weak. The size of a clone is reported for some rows only, either as once, few or many, or as a class for expanded clones.

clone_size	d_call	v_call	cdr3_length	j_call	cdr3_aa	cdr3_nt
-	TRBD1	TRBV4-3	17	TRBJ1-4	CASSQEGTGSSNEKLFF	TGCGCCAGCAGCCAAGAGGGGACAGGGAGTTCCAATGAAAAACTGTTTTTT
-	-	TRBV7-9	13	TRBJ2-1	CASSLGPPNEQFF	TGTGCCAGCAGCTTAGGGCCTCCCAATGAGCAGTTCTTC
few	-	TRBV4-2	13	TRBJ1-2	CASSLLAILWYTF	TGTGCCAGCAGCCTTTTAGCGATTCTCTGGTACACCTTC
-	-	TRBV9	16	TRBJ2-1	CASSVPLDGVYNEQFF	TGTGCCAGCAGCGTACCCCTCGACGGGGTCTACAATGAGCAGTTCTTC
-	-	TRBV4-2	14	TRBJ2-7	CASSQARGDYEQYF	TGTGCCAGCAGCCAAGCAAGGGGGGACTACGAGCAGTACTTC
-	TRBD1	TRBV12-3/TRBV12-4	13	TRBJ2-7	CASKRQGNYEQYF	TGTGCCAGCAAGAGACAGGGGAACTACGAGCAGTACTTC
-	-	TRBV4-1	14	TRBJ1-1	CASSLTIMNTEAFF	TGCGCCAGCAGCCTAACTATTATGAACACTGAAGCTTTCTTT
-	-	TRBV29-1	10	TRBJ1-2	CSVDEGGYTF	TGCAGCGTTGATGAAGGTGGCTACACCTTC
-	-	TRBV6-2/TRBV6-3	14	TRBJ2-7	CASSYSRQGYEQYF	TGTGCCAGCAGTTACTCGAGGCAGGGCTACGAGCAGTACTTC
-	-	TRBV4-1	15	TRBJ2-5	CASSQVHPTLETQYF	TGCGCCAGCAGCCAAGTTCACCCGACCTTGGAGACCCAGTACTTC
many	TRBD1	TRBV10-3	13	TRBJ2-7	CAIRKGQVGEQYF	TGTGCCATCAGGAAGGGACAGGTGGGCGAGCAGTACTTC
-	TRBD2	TRBV29-1	14	TRBJ2-3	CSVSAGGFTDTQYF	TGCAGCGTTTCGGCGGGGGGCTTCACAGATACGCAGTATTTT
few	-	TRBV20-1	14	TRBJ1-2	CSARGLPRGYGYTF	TGCAGTGCTAGAGGACTTCCAAGGGGCTATGGCTACACCTTC
-	-	TRBV5-8	16	TRBJ1-1	CASSQGQGSYGTEAFF	TGTGCCAGCAGCCAGGGACAAGGATCTTACGGCACTGAAGCTTTCTTT
-	TRBD2	TRBV4-2	14	TRBJ2-3	CARIPGGRTDTQYF	TGTGCCAGGATTCCGGGAGGGAGGACAGATACGCAGTATTTT
few	TRBD2	TRBV7-3	18	TRBJ2-5	CASSIRGRSGRAGETQYF	TGTGCCAGCAGCATCCGCGGGAGGAGCGGGAGGGCCGGAGAGACCCAGTACTTC
many	-	TRBV29-1	10	TRBJ2-1	CSGSHNEQFF	TGCAGCGGTTCCCACAATGAGCAGTTCTTC
few	-	TRBV14	13	TRBJ1-2	CASSQGRLVSYTF	TGTGCCAGCAGCCAAGGTCGCCTCGTCAGCTACACCTTC
many	-	TRBV7-8	14	TRBJ2-2	CASSLAGGNGELFF	TGTGCCAGCAGCCTGGCCGGGGGAAACGGGGAGCTGTTTTTT
-	-	TRBV6-2/TRBV6-3	13	TRBJ1-1	CASSYPAGPEAFF	TGTGCCAGCAGTTACCCGGCAGGTCCTGAAGCTTTCTTT
-	TRBD2	TRBV7-3	13	TRBJ2-7	CASSPSGTREQYF	TGTGCCAGCAGCCCGAGCGGGACTCGCGAGCAGTACTTC
-	-	TRBV5-1	13	TRBJ2-7	CASTPRPSYEQYF	TGCGCCAGCACCCCTCGGCCCTCCTACGAGCAGTACTTC
-	-	TRBV21-1	14	TRBJ2-7	CASSPKGPGHEQYF	TGTGCCAGCAGCCCTAAAGGTCCGGGGCACGAGCAGTACTTC
few	-	TRBV10-2	15	TRBJ2-3	CASSEILGGTDTQYF	TGCGCCAGCAGTGAGATCTTAGGGGGCACAGATACGCAGTATTTT
-	TRBD1	TRBV10-3	15	TRBJ1-2	CAISELILDRNGYTF	TGTGCCATCAGTGAGCTGATTTTGGACAGGAATGGCTACACCTTC
few	TRBD2	TRBV7-3	14	TRBJ2-1	CASSRSGGAKEQFF	TGTGCCAGCAGTCGTAGCGGGGGGGCCAAAGAGCAGTTCTTC
few	-	TRBV5-1	12	TRBJ2-2	CASSQSGGELFF	TGCGCCAGCAGCCAGAGTGGCGGGGAGCTGTTTTTT
-	-	TRBV12-3/TRBV12-4	13	TRBJ2-3	CASSTQLLHTQYF	TGTGCCAGCAGTACCCAACTACTTCATACGCAGTATTTT
few	TRBD1	TRBV6-2/TRBV6-3	15	TRBJ2-1	CASSYLLTGANEQFF	TGTGCCAGCAGTTACTTACTGACAGGGGCCAATGAGCAGTTCTTC
many	-	TRBV3-1	14	TRBJ1-1	CASSPRQKNTEAFF	TGTGCCAGCAGCCCTCGACAGAAGAACACTGAAGCTTTCTTT
many	-	TRBV20-1	14	TRBJ2-5	CSARARERLETQYF	TGCAGTGCTAGAGCACGGGAGCGACTAGAGACCCAGTACTTC
few	TRBD2	TRBV29-1	13	TRBJ2-5	CSAGLAVQETQYF	TGCAGCGCGGGACTAGCGGTACAAGAGACCCAGTACTTC
few	-	TRBV20-1	10	TRBJ1-2	CSANPYGYTF	TGCAGTGCTAACCCATATGGCTACACCTTC
-	TRBD2	TRBV6-6	12	TRBJ2-4	CASRGLAGGQYF	TGTGCCAGCAGAGGACTAGCGGGGGGTCAGTACTTC
-	TRBD1	TRBV7-2	13	TRBJ1-2	CASTPDRGYGYTF	TGTGCCAGCACCCCAGACAGGGGTTATGGCTACACCTTC
-	-	TRBV11-2	16	TRBJ2-3	CASSGPPDRYTDTQYF	TGTGCCAGCAGCGGCCCGCCCGACAGGTACACAGATACGCAGTATTTT
-	-	TRBV29-1	11	TRBJ2-1	CSVPDYNEQFF	TGCAGCGTGCCCGACTACAATGAGCAGTTCTTC
few	-	TRBV7-9	14	TRBJ1-5	CASSLKGINQPQHF	TGTGCCAGCAGCTTAAAGGGGATCAATCAGCCCCAGCATTTT
few	TRBD1	TRBV29-1	12	TRBJ1-2	CSVGRQGDGYTF	TGCAGCGTGGGGAGACAGGGGGATGGCTACACCTTC
-	-	TRBV11-2	14	TRBJ2-4	CASSLSGTSNIQYF	TGTGCCAGCAGCTTGTCCGGGACCTCCAACATTCAGTACTTC
-	-	TRBV2	14	TRBJ1-1	CASSRRSPNTEAFF	TGTGCCAGCAGTAGACGATCCCCGAACACTGAAGCTTTCTTT
-	-	TRBV20-1	13	TRBJ2-3	CSAREPRGLAQYF	TGCAGTGCTAGAGAGCCGAGGGGCTTGGCGCAGTATTTT
-	-	TRBV5-1	14	TRBJ2-5	CASSHSRGQETQYF	TGCGCCAGCAGCCACAGTAGGGGACAAGAGACCCAGTACTTC
-	-	TRBV6-2/TRBV6-3	15	TRBJ2-3	CASSPGRLEADTQYF	TGTGCCAGCAGCCCGGGCCGGCTAGAGGCAGATACGCAGTATTTT
few	TRBD1	TRBV7-9	16	TRBJ2-7	CASSSSTGQGVHEQYF	TGTGCCAGCAGCTCCTCCACCGGACAGGGAGTACACGAGCAGTACTTC
few	-	TRBV10-3	16	TRBJ1-1	CAISGVLRLMNTEAFF	TGTGCCATCAGTGGGGTACTCCGTTTAATGAACACTGAAGCTTTCTTT
-	-	TRBV4-1	13	TRBJ2-5	CASSQGTQETQYF	TGCGCCAGCAGCCAAGGGACTCAAGAGACCCAGTACTTC
-	-	TRBV29-1	13	TRBJ2-3	CSVGWGGTDTQYF	TGCAGCGTCGGTTGGGGGGGCACAGATACGCAGTATTTT
-	-	TRBV9	15	TRBJ1-1	CASSVAGRGSTEAFF	TGTGCCAGCAGCGTAGCCGGAAGGGGGTCCACTGAAGCTTTCTTT
-	-	TRBV19	17	TRBJ1-5	CASSISFRESANQPQHF	TGTGCCAGTAGTATCTCCTTTCGGGAATCCGCTAATCAGCCCCAGCATTTT
few	-	TRBV29-1	13	TRBJ1-1	CSVVEGEGTEAFF	TGCAGCGTTGTCGAGGGAGAGGGCACTGAAGCTTTCTTT
-	TRBD2	TRBV12-3/TRBV12-4	20	TRBJ2-3	CASSLIGWTSGSGGRNTQYF	TGTGCCAGCAGTTTGATAGGTTGGACTAGCGGGAGCGGCGGGAGGAATACGCAGTATTTT
-	-	TRBV20-1	14	TRBJ2-7	CSAIQVISYERQYF	TGCAGTGCTATCCAGGTAATAAGCTACGAGCGGCAGTACTTC
-	TRBD1	TRBV20-1	12	TRBJ2-7	CSATDRVYEQYF	TGCAGTGCAACGGACAGGGTCTACGAGCAGTACTTC
-	TRBD2	TRBV9	15	TRBJ2-3	CATTQAGLSTDTQYF	TGTGCCACCACCCAAGCGGGGCTTAGCACAGATACGCAGTATTTT